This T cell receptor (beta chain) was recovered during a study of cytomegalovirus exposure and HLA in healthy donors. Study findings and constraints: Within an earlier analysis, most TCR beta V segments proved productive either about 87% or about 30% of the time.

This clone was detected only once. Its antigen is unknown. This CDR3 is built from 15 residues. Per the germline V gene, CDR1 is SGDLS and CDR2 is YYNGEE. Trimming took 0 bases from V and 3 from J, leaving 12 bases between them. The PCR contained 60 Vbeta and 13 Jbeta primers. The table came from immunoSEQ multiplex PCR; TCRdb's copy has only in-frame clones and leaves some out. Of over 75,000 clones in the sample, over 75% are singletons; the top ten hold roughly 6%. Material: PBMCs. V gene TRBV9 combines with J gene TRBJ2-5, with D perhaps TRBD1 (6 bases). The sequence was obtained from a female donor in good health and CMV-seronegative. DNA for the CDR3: TGTGCCAGCAGCGTAGCGGCAGGGGCAGAAGAGACCCAGTACTTC. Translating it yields CASSVAAGAEETQYF.